The present T cell receptor (beta chain) was sequenced within a study of OX40 agonist ivuxolimab in advanced cancers. For the wider study: The costimulatory receptor OX40 (CD134) was targeted by ivuxolimab, a fully human IgG2 agonistic monoclonal antibody. Among the roughly 50 dose-escalation patients, about 20 had hepatocellular carcinoma, approximately 15 melanoma, 9 renal cell carcinoma and 9 head and neck cancer. The paper covers the monotherapy dose-escalation part of the phase I ivuxolimab trial, which included N ≈ 50 patients. Patients were allowed to have had prior anti-PD-1, anti-PD-L1 or anti-CTLA-4 therapy, and 40% of the dose-escalation patients had previously received checkpoint inhibitors. Peripheral TCRbeta sequencing aimed to test whether ivuxolimab altered TCR sequence diversity and caused clonal T-cell expansion. Partial responses occurred in three dose-escalation patients: two with cutaneous melanoma and one with hepatocellular carcinoma. In the dose-escalation cohort, roughly four fifths of patients were male, and the mean age was roughly 60 years, with a range of 23 to 79. Intravenous ivuxolimab was administered to patients every 2 weeks at six dose levels: 0.01, 0.1, 0.3, 1.5, 3 and 10 mg/kg. Paper-wide results and their limitations: At doses from 0.1 to 3.0 mg/kg, clonal expansion was seen in both CD4+ and CD8+ blood T cells between baseline and week 6. Partial responders in the 0.1-3.0 mg/kg groups had among the lowest normalized peripheral clonal expansion, especially among CD8+ T cells. On average, CD8+ T cells showed more expanded clones than CD4+ T cells after ivuxolimab. Antigen specificity was not determined for the clonally expanded peripheral T cells. Low levels of normalized T-cell clonal expansion were also seen in some nonresponding patients.

The trial excluded patients who had a history of autoimmune disease or who were on systemic immunosuppression. Peripheral blood for TCR sequencing was drawn from every dose cohort at baseline, at cycle 4 day 1 and at cycle 7 day 1. The samples were taken from a phase I, first-in-human, multicenter, open-label dose-escalation trial of ivuxolimab. Adults with locally advanced or metastatic melanoma, renal cell, hepatocellular, or head and neck squamous cell carcinoma were enrolled in the trial. CD4+ and CD8+ T cells were sorted separately from peripheral blood before TCR sequencing. Genomic DNA was isolated from the sorted cells so that the TCRbeta CDR3 region could be sequenced. The immunoSEQ Assay was used to sequence the TCRbeta CDR3 regions. TCRdb mirrors the immuneACCESS table, restricted to in-frame sequences. Some clones are absent from its copies; in checked studies, under half trace to an unresolved V gene, and the reason for the others is unknown. This sample lists tens of thousands of clones; around 82% were detected once. In total, the top ten clones hold approximately 5% of the sample.

CDR1 and CDR2, looked up from the germline V gene (reference sequence), are LNHDA and SQIVND. Trimming costs V 7 bases and J 1 base, and their ends lie 13 bases apart. Its CDR3 holds 14 amino acids, cysteine through phenylalanine. This entry keeps only the CDR3 DNA: 42 bases, framed from base 1. Points on this clone: Its cognate antigen has yet to be identified. The record has no base qualities; no much larger clone is one base away.

Source: CD4+ or CD8+ T cells sorted from blood, taken in a trial of the OX40 agonist ivuxolimab. The V and J segments used are TRBV19 and TRBJ1-1; perhaps TRBD1 is the D gene, with 5 bases matching. This receptor was identified in an adult with an advanced solid tumor such as melanoma, head and neck, liver or kidney cancer. This receptor carries the CDR3 CASTSGRGNTEAFF. The DNA sequence is TGTGCCAGTACCTCCGGAAGGGGGAACACTGAAGCTTTCTTT.